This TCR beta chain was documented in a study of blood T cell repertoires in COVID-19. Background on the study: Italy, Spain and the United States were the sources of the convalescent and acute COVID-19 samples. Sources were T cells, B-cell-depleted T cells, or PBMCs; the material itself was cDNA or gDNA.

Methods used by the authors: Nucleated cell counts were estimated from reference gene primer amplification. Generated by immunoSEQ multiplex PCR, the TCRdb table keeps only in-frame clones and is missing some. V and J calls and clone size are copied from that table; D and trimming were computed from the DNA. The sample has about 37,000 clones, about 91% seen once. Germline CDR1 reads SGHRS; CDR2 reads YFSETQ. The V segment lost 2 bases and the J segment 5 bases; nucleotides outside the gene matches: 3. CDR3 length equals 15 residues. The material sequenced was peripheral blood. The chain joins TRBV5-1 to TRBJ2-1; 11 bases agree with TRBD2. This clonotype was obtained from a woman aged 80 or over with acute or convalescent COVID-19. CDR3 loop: CASSFLAGGHNEQFF. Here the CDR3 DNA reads TGCGCCAGCAGCTTTCTAGCGGGGGGCCACAATGAGCAGTTCTTC.